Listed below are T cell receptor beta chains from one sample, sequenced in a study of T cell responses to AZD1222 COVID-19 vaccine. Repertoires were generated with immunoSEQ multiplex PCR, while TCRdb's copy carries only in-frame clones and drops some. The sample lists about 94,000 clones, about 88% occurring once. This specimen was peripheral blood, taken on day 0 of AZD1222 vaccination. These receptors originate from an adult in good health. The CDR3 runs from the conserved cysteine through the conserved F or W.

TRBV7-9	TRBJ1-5	CASSLEAEQPQHF
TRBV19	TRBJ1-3	CASSVPVGVPGNTIYF
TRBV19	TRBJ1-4	CASSTSVRARLFF
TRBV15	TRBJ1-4	CATSRDRVAGRGFFDEKLFF
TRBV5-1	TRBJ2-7	CASSLEPGRYEQYF
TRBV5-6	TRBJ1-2	CASSLGLGIEGYTF
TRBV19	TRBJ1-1	CASAVNTEAFF
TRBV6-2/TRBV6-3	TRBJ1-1	CASSWGRTANTEAFF
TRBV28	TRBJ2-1	CASSRPDRNNEQFF
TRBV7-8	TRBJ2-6	CASSSVRTVMPSGANVLTF
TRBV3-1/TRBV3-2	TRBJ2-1	CASSQGAGGYNEQFF
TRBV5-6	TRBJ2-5	CASSLAAPLETQYF
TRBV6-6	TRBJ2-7	CASRPRPTGQYEQYF
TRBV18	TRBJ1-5	CASSPPGGGQPQHF
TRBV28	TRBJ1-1	CASKGGTEAFF
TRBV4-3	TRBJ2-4	CASSQSNPDIQYF
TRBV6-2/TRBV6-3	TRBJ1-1	CASSLLSTGAGTEAFF
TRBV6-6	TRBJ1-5	CASSYSFGDGNQPQHF
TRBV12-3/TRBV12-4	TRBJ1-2	CASSLPGSAGYTF
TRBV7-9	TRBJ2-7	CASSLGWTGKREQYF
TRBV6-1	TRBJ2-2	CASSEPGHVTGELFF
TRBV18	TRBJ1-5	CASSGRDRVSNQPQHF
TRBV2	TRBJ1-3	CASNPGWDNSGNTIYF
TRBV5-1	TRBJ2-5	CASSLQRGGRETQYF
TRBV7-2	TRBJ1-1	CASSLVGDSEAFF
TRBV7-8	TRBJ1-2	CASSLVAGGAPRGYTF
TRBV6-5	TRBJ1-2	CASRPQGLYYGYTF
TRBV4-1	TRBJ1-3	CASSRSDRQLSSGNTIYF
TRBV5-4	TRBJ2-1	CASSLAERGFDNEQFF
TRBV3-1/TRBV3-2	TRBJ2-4	CASRDSGGLSKNIQYF
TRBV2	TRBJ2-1	CASNTYNEQFF
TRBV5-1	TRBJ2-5	CASSLGFASETQYF
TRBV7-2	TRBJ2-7	CASRPRETYVEQYF
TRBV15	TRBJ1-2	CATSRTGGYGYGYTF
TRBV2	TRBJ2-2	CASRWGRTNTGELFF
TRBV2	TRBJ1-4	CASSERGTNEKLFF
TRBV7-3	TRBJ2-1	CASSPSGSYNEQFF
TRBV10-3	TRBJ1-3	CASLRGGARNTIYF
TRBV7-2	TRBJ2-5	CASSLGGGLQETQYF
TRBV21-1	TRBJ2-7	CASSPPGQGLNEQYF
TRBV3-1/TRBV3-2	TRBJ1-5	CASSPHRDQPQHF
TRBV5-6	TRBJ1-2	CASSLGANYGYTF
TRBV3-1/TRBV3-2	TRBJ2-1	CASSQGGVEQFF
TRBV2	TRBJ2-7	CASSPSIFLFEQYF
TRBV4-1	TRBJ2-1	CASSLTGQGGSEQFF